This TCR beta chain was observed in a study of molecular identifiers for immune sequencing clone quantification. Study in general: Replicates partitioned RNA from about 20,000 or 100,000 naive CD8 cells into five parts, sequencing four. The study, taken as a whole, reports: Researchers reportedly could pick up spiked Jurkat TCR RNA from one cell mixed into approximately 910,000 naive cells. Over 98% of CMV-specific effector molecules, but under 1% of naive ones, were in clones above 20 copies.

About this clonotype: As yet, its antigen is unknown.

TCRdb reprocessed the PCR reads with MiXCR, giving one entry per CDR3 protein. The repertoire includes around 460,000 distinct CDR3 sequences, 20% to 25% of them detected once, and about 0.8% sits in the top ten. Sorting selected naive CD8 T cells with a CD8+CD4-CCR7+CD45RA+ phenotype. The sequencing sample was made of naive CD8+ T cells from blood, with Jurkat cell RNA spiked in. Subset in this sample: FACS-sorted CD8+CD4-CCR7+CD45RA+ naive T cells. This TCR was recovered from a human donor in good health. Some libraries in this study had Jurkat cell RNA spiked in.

The CDR3 sequence: CASRSPGLAYEQYF. The CDR3, as DNA: TGTGCCAGCAGATCTCCGGGACTCGCCTACGAGCAGTACTTC. This rearrangement joins TRBV6-2 or TRBV6-3 to TRBJ2-7, with D tentatively TRBD2 (6 bases). V dropped 6 bases and J dropped 2 bases, with 14 bases sitting between them. CDR1 and CDR2 (germline): MNHEY, SVGEGT. CDR3 size: 14 residues.